A single T cell receptor (beta chain) is shown here with its context. This clonotype was detected many times. What antigen it recognizes has not been identified. Per-base quality was not reported, and no clone a single base away is much larger than it. The sample belongs to a study of T cells in Graves' hyperthyroidism and ophthalmopathy (dated by TCRdb to between 2018 and 2020). About the investigation overall: Peripheral blood samples were taken at the time of initial diagnosis, prior to any treatment. Prospective prediction of ophthalmopathy was tested in an independent validation cohort of some 19 hyperthyroidism patients and some 17 patients who later progressed to ophthalmopathy. The study also compared thyroid tissue and blood T-cell repertoires from over 5 Graves' hyperthyroidism patients. The paper reports TCR Vbeta CDR3 sequencing of approximately 140 peripheral blood samples: under 45 ophthalmopathy, approximately 74 hyperthyroidism and 17 progressor patients. After sampling, hyperthyroidism patients received methimazole starting at 30 mg daily, and ophthalmopathy patients received high-dose intravenous methylprednisolone. For training and testing, the roughly 93 patients in the discovery cohort were randomly divided in a 7:3 ratio. A discovery cohort of approximately 97 patients, approximately 45 with Graves' ophthalmopathy and 57 with stable Graves' hyperthyroidism, was used to find distinguishing TCR V-J signatures.

Moderately to severely active disease, a Clinical Activity Score of at least 3, a NOSPECS grade of at least 4, and a duration under 3 months were present in ophthalmopathy patients. Patients with uncontrolled infections, other autoimmune diseases, pregnancy or lactation were excluded. Diagnoses were based on clinical symptoms, serum thyroxine and TRAb, thyroid ultrasound and orbital computed tomography. Ficoll-Paque density gradient centrifugation was used to isolate PBMCs from around 10 ml of fresh peripheral blood. Total RNA was extracted using Trizol reagent, and RNA quality was assessed on an Agilent 2100 Bioanalyzer. The CDR3 has 13 amino acids, counting the end cysteine and phenylalanine. Only the CDR3 portion is preserved as DNA: 39 bases, with reading frame beginning at the first base. V is trimmed back by 6 bases and J by 0 bases, and the junction contains 2 bases that no gene match accounts for. CDR1 and CDR2, per the germline V gene (reference sequence), are DFQATT and SNEGSKA.

Overall results and qualifications from the work: Blood samples also contained most of the expanded thyroid clonotypes (frequency above 0.001), which suggests that blood repertoires may reflect thyroid immune responses. Ophthalmopathy was separated from stable hyperthyroidism by a 13 V-J signature model, with around 90% sensitivity and approximately 81% specificity obtained in cross-validation and 80%/75% obtained in testing. During validation, the model predicted progression to ophthalmopathy a median of approximately six months ahead of onset, with around 70% sensitivity and 72% to 80% specificity. Sample size was not statistically predetermined, and investigators were not blinded to group allocation.

Amplification of TCR beta CDR3 regions was carried out from RNA transcripts. A first-round RT-PCR of the TCR CDR3 used the HTBI primer set with the Qiagen OneStep RT-PCR kit. The libraries were constructed in a second round of multiplex PCR and then size-selected and purified. Sequencing of the libraries was done on an Illumina HiSeq2000 using paired-end 100 bp reads. Concerning the study's data processing: SOAPnuke was used to process the raw data, with reads discarded if the reads contained adapters or uncalled bases, had a mean Phred below 15, or lacked an exact constant-primer or identifier match. COPE v1.2.5 was used to merge high-quality paired reads, and clonotypes were defined as unique nucleotide sequences. MiTCR v1.1 was used to align clonotypes to the IMGT TRBV, TRBD and TRBJ reference segments. Only V-J combinations with frequency above 0.0001, covering about 99% of repertoires, were analysed. A TCS score was defined as the ratio between F50 (clonal expansion) and ExV (chaos), using BLOSUM62-based TCRdist between CDR3 peptides within each V-J. Welch's t-statistics and random forest reduced around 510 V-J features to fewer than 15, which were used in a naive Bayes classifier (R e1071). TCRdb itself trimmed the public reads at Q25 with fastp, ran MiXCR and retained productive beta chains. Rows are unified per CDR3 protein, each entry keeping the most common DNA and genes. The V and J calls reflect TCRdb's pipeline rather than the authors' work. This sample comprises about 590,000 distinct CDR3 sequences, approximately 14% of them detected only once. More than 6% of the sample goes to the ten largest clones.

The specimen sequenced was blood. This clonotype was sampled from a young woman with Graves' ophthalmopathy. The chain was built from TRBV20-1 and TRBJ1-2; 9 central bases correspond to TRBD1. The nucleotides read TGCAGTGCGTGGACAGGGGCTAACTATGGCTACACCTTC. Protein translation: CSAWTGANYGYTF.